A selection of T cell receptor beta chains follows, all from one sample in a study. Using its own MiXCR run on the 5' RACE reads, TCRdb lists one record per CDR3 protein. The table records approximately 50,000 distinct CDR3 sequences, approximately 27% of them present only once. The sequenced sample was tumor-infiltrating Tregs sorted from the breast tumor. These receptors all stem from a female donor with breast cancer. Both conserved end residues are part of each CDR3. The D gene is left open where the match is weak. Rows may omit the clone size; those that give it use once, few, many or a size class.

d_call cdr3_length j_call v_call clone_size cdr3_aa cdr3_nt
TRBD1 11 TRBJ1-1 TRBV2 - CASQGEVEALF TGTGCCAGCCAGGGGGAAGTAGAAGCTCTCTTT
TRBD1 15 TRBJ2-1 TRBV5-5 many CASSRGQSSYNEQFF TGTGCCAGCAGCCGGGGACAGAGCTCCTACAATGAGCAGTTCTTC
TRBD2 16 TRBJ2-7 TRBV20-1 many CSAVPPSGRSAYEQYF TGCAGTGCTGTTCCCCCTAGCGGGAGGTCCGCCTACGAGCAGTACTTC
- 15 TRBJ1-5 TRBV7-2 few CASSPLAGVSQPQHF TGTGCCAGCAGCCCACTGGCGGGGGTCAGCCAGCCCCAGCATTTT
- 14 TRBJ1-2 TRBV20-1 many CSASSMGAGSGYTF TGCAGTGCTAGCAGTATGGGGGCAGGGAGTGGCTACACCTTC
TRBD2 17 TRBJ2-1 TRBV4-2 many CASSQDHTSDTYNEQFF TGTGCCAGCAGCCAAGATCACACTAGCGATACCTACAATGAGCAGTTCTTC
- 16 TRBJ1-4 TRBV4-1 few CASSQYPGPTNEKLFF TGCGCCAGCAGCCAGTACCCGGGACCGACGAATGAAAAACTGTTTTTT
- 16 TRBJ2-3 TRBV9 - CASATGGHTGTDTQYF TGTGCCAGCGCCACGGGGGGACATACGGGCACAGATACGCAGTATTTT
TRBD2 16 TRBJ2-5 TRBV5-4 - CASGRPELAGVETQYF TGTGCCAGCGGCAGACCGGAACTAGCGGGAGTTGAGACCCAGTACTTC
TRBD1 17 TRBJ2-5 TRBV6-1 - CAGTLERGRGYQETQYF TGTGCCGGAACCTTAGAGCGCGGCAGGGGGTACCAAGAGACCCAGTACTTC
- 13 TRBJ2-1 TRBV28 medium-sized CASSLIGFNEQFF TGTGCCAGCAGTTTAATAGGTTTTAATGAGCAGTTCTTC
TRBD2 18 TRBJ2-2 TRBV9 few CASSPSAGGRINTGELFF TGTGCCAGCAGCCCATCAGCGGGGGGGCGGATTAACACCGGGGAGCTGTTTTTT
TRBD1 14 TRBJ1-2 TRBV5-1 - CASSTTGTAYGYTF TGCGCCAGCAGTACCACCGGGACAGCTTATGGCTACACCTTC
TRBD1 14 TRBJ2-6 TRBV27 many CASSTGAGANVLTF TGTGCCAGCAGTACAGGGGCTGGGGCCAACGTCCTGACTTTC
- 16 TRBJ1-2 TRBV29-1 - CSVGSGTAKGGYGYTF TGCAGCGTTGGAAGTGGGACCGCTAAGGGAGGTTATGGCTACACCTTC
TRBD2 15 TRBJ2-1 TRBV9 few CASSTTGTSSNEQFF TGTGCCAGCAGCACGACCGGGACTAGTAGCAATGAGCAGTTCTTC
- 12 TRBJ2-5 TRBV11-2 many CASSLVGETQYF TGTGCCAGCAGCTTAGTGGGGGAGACCCAGTACTTC
- 17 TRBJ2-1 TRBV5-5 many CASSSQPQGVGGNEQFF TGTGCCAGCAGCTCGCAACCTCAGGGAGTTGGTGGCAATGAGCAGTTCTTC
- 15 TRBJ2-3 TRBV5-1 - CASSLDGAPTDTQYF TGCGCCAGCAGCTTGGATGGGGCCCCCACAGATACGCAGTATTTT
TRBD1 15 TRBJ1-2 TRBV4-1 many CASSRPTGGNYGYTF TGCGCCAGCAGCCGGCCGACAGGGGGAAACTATGGCTACACCTTC
- 14 TRBJ2-7 TRBV28 - CASSLLSRPYEQYF TGTGCCAGCAGCCTACTTTCCCGCCCCTACGAGCAGTACTTC
TRBD1 16 TRBJ2-3 TRBV25-1 - CASSDPDRGDTDTQYF TGTGCCAGCAGTGACCCGGACAGGGGGGACACAGATACGCAGTATTTT